This TCR beta chain was identified during a study of vaccination and CD4 T cells after COVID-19. Study background: The authors exposed cells to overlapping spike peptides derived from SARS-CoV-2, HCoV-NL63, HCoV-OC43 and HCoV-229E. Overall study findings and caveats: Only after vaccination were a median 86.3% of convalescents' reactive clones seen.

Points on this clonotype: Its antigen is as yet unknown.

The treatment denotes: roughly 11-day PBMC culture with coronavirus spike peptide pools or control peptides (ViraFEST assay). TCRs were sequenced by ViraFEST after antigen-specific T cells had been expanded with peptide pools. This CDR3 has 15 residues. Germline trimming cut 7 bases from V and 4 bases from J; bases unmatched to any gene: 10. Looked up from germline, CDR1 is SNHLY and CDR2 is FYNNEI. CD4+ T cells that had been cultured provided DNA sequenced with the Oncomine TCR Beta short-read assay. Extraction of genomic DNA was performed on cultured CD4+ T cells. TCRdb passed the PCR reads through MiXCR, listing each CDR3 protein once. The sample shows 15,000 to 20,000 distinct CDR3 sequences, roughly three fifths of them seen only once.

The V gene is TRBV2, the J gene TRBJ2-3, with 8 positions matching TRBD2. Material: CD4+ T cells from blood, cultured in vitro. The source is a human donor who had recovered from COVID-19. The CDR3 sequence: CASKESTSGPDTQYF. The CDR3 coding sequence is TGTGCCAGCAAAGAGAGTACTAGCGGACCAGATACGCAGTATTTT.